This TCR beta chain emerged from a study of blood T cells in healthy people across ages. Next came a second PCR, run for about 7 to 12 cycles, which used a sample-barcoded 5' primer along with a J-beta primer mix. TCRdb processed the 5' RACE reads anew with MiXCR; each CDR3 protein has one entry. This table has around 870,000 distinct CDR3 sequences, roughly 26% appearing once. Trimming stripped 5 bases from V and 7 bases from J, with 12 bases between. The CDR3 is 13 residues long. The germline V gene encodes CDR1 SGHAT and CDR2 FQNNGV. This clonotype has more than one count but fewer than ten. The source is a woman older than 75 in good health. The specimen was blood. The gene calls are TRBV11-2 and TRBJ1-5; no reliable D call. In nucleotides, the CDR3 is TGTGCCAGCAGCCTTTCCCAGCGGCAGCCCCAGCATTTT. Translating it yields CASSLSQRQPQHF.